What follows are 20 T cell receptor beta chains derived from one specimen sequenced in a study of CD8 T cells in ankylosing spondylitis. General observations from the study: Typical of ankylosing spondylitis blood, it appeared, was a TCR beta motif of several highly homologous variants.

These receptors have no identified antigens. TCRdb reprocessed the 5' RACE reads via MiXCR and lists one record per CDR3 protein. The sample includes 200,000 to 250,000 distinct CDR3 sequences, 18% of them seen just once. Sequencing was carried out using blood, either unsorted or a sorted T cell fraction (not recorded which). The receptors stem from a male donor with ankylosing spondylitis.

The genes are TRBV5-6 and TRBJ2-1; no clear D gene. The V gene's germline CDR1 is SGHDT and CDR2 YYEEEE. Trimming cost V 4 bases and J 2 bases, with 19 bases left between them. This CDR3 region has 17 residues. The CDR3 bases are TGTGCCAGCAGCCTGACCGGATTGGCATCTACCTACAATGAGCAGTTCTTC. Protein sequence: CASSLTGLASTYNEQFF.

The chain joins TRBV11-2 to TRBJ2-1; D is possibly TRBD1 (5 bases). The ends were cut back, 1 base at V and 5 bases at J, with 21 bases in the middle. Germline assignment: CDR1 SGHAT and CDR2 FQNNGV. The CDR3 has 18 amino acids. The CDR3 nucleotides are TGTGCCAGCAGCTTAGGGTGGGGCTCCGCGACTCACCACAATGAGCAGTTCTTC. Protein sequence: CASSLGWGSATHHNEQFF. Full variable domain (remainder filled in from reference TRBV11-2 and TRBJ2-1): EAGVAQSPRYKIIEKRQSVAFWCNPISGHATLYWYQQILGQGPKLLIQFQNNGVVDDSQLPKDRFSAERLKGVDSTLKIQPAKLEDSAVYLCASSLGWGSATHHNEQFFGPGTRLTVL.

The rearrangement links TRBV5-1 to TRBJ2-1; 12 nucleotides align to TRBD2. Germline V gives CDR1 SGHRS, CDR2 YFSETQ. The CDR3 length is 17 residues. The V segment lost 4 bases and the J segment 4 bases; nucleotides outside the gene matches: 9. CDR3: CASSQGLAGPPYNEQFF. In DNA form, the CDR3 reads TGCGCCAGCAGCCAAGGACTAGCGGGGCCCCCGTACAATGAGCAGTTCTTC.

This chain joins TRBV7-9 and TRBJ1-1; D is unclear. The germline V gene encodes CDR1 SEHNR and CDR2 FQNEAQ (reference sequence). Trimming left V 5 bases short and J 0 bases short, with 7 bases between. The CDR3 contains 13 residues. The CDR3 loop is CASSPAMNTEAFF. CDR3 in DNA: TGTGCCAGCAGCCCCGCTATGAACACTGAAGCTTTCTTT.

The genes are TRBV29-1 and TRBJ2-1, with 8 bases matching TRBD2. This CDR3 is 12 amino acids long. Germline CDR1 SQVTM, CDR2 ANQGSEA. Trimming removed 6 bases from V and 9 bases from J; junction bases left unmatched: 7. The CDR3 here is CSVGLGVGEQFF. Written as DNA, the CDR3 is TGCAGCGTGGGACTAGGAGTAGGTGAGCAGTTCTTC.

There are a few counts of this clonotype. The chain has TRBV7-9 and TRBJ2-1; D is possibly TRBD2 (6 bases). The V gene's germline CDR1 is SEHNR and CDR2 FQNEAQ (reference sequence). CDR3 length: 17 amino acids. With 1 base removed from V and 9 bases from J, the gap between germline ends came to 22 bases. In DNA form, the CDR3 reads TGTGCCAGCAGCTTAGGTCCCCACGTTGGGGGGAAGGGTGAGCAGTTCTTC. Amino acid sequence: CASSLGPHVGGKGEQFF.

At least ten counts were recorded for this clonotype. The gene calls are TRBV28 and TRBJ2-7; 16 positions agree with TRBD2. Trimming took 10 bases from V and 5 from J; bases not matched to a gene: 2. The CDR3 contains 13 residues. Per the germline V gene, CDR1 is MDHEN and CDR2 is SYDVKM. CDR3 region: CATGTSGRDEQYF. CDR3 coding DNA: TGTGCCACCGGGACTAGCGGGAGGGACGAGCAGTACTTC. The full variable domain, with the rest looked up from reference TRBV28 and TRBJ2-7, is DVKVTQSSRYLVKRTGEKVFLECVQDMDHENMFWYRQDPGLGLRLIYFSYDVKMKEKGDIPEGYSVSREKKERFSLILESASTNQTSMYLCATGTSGRDEQYFGPGTRLTVT.

This clonotype was counted only a few times. The chain carries TRBV28 and TRBJ2-1, with 12 bases matching TRBD2. This CDR3 region has 16 residues. Germline V CDR1 and CDR2: MDHEN, SYDVKM. V was clipped by 6 bases and J by 4 bases; unmatched bases: 7. CDR3 sequence (DNA): TGTGCCAGCAGAGCTAGCGGGAGGGCCACTTACAATGAGCAGTTCTTC. This codes for CASRASGRATYNEQFF.

There are many counts of this clonotype. V is TRBV4-1 and J is TRBJ2-7; 11 bases agree with TRBD1. In germline, CDR1 is MGHRA, CDR2 YSYEKL. The CDR3 runs to 14 residues. V lost 6 bases to trimming and J lost 4 bases; unmatched junction nucleotides: 5. CDR3 protein: CASSWTGGSYEQYF. The CDR3 region has the DNA TGCGCCAGCAGTTGGACAGGGGGCTCTTACGAGCAGTACTTC.

The chain carries TRBV7-6 and TRBJ2-7, with no clear D. Germline-derived CDR1 and CDR2 are SGHVS and FNYEAQ. This CDR3 comprises 15 residues. Trimming cost V 1 base and J 0 bases, with 10 bases left between them. The CDR3 DNA is TGTGCCAGCAGCTTAGAGGCCAGAGGCTCCTACGAGCAGTACTTC. This sequence encodes CASSLEARGSYEQYF. Supplemented by reference TRBV7-6 and TRBJ2-7, the full variable domain reads GAGVSQSPRYKVTKRGQDVALRCDPISGHVSLYWYRQALGQGPEFLTYFNYEAQQDKSGLPNDRFSAERPEGSISTLTIQRTEQRDSAMYRCASSLEARGSYEQYFGPGTRLTVT.

This clonotype appeared a few times. The chain employs TRBV29-1 and TRBJ1-1; tentatively, D is TRBD1 (6 bases). CDR1 and CDR2 from the germline V gene are SQVTM and ANQGSEA. The CDR3 runs to 13 residues. The V gene lost 6 bases and the J gene lost 2 bases, with 13 bases spanning the gap. The CDR3 DNA reads TGCAGCGTAACGGACAGTCCAAACACTGAAGCTTTCTTT. Translation: CSVTDSPNTEAFF.

This clonotype has ten or more counts. The CDR3 spells CASRGWTGLFF. CDR3 nucleotide sequence: TGTGCCAGCCGGGGTTGGACAGGGCTGTTCTTC. The chain joins TRBV12-3 or TRBV12-4 to TRBJ2-1, with 8 bases that match TRBD1. This CDR3 spans 11 amino acids. V dropped 8 bases and J dropped 15; count of bases not matched to a gene: 9.

In DNA form, the CDR3 reads TGTGCCAGTACTCCTTCCTGGGGTAGAGAATATGGCTACACCTTC. Protein sequence: CASTPSWGREYGYTF. The genes are TRBV19 and TRBJ1-2; D unclear. The CDR3 is 15 amino acids. V gave up 7 bases and J gave up 5 bases, with 20 bases separating them. Germline V gene sequence: CDR1 LNHDA, CDR2 SQIVND (reference sequence).

This clonotype was counted ten times or more. The genes are TRBV7-3 and TRBJ2-3, with a weak D call TRBD2 (5 bases). Trimming stripped 2 bases from V and 4 bases from J, with 16 bases between. CDR3 size: 16 residues. Germline V gives CDR1 SGHTA, CDR2 FQGTGA. CDR3 sequence reads: CASSLDLGGVPDTQYF. In DNA, the CDR3 is TGTGCCAGCAGCTTAGATCTAGGAGGCGTCCCAGATACGCAGTATTTT.

The rearrangement joins TRBV29-1 to TRBJ1-2; 10 positions match TRBD1. CDR1 and CDR2 from the germline V gene are SQVTM and ANQGSEA. V lost 1 base to trimming and J lost 14 bases; unmatched junction nucleotides: 10. CDR3 length: 13 residues. The CDR3 DNA is TGCAGCGTTGAAGTGAGTTGGGGACAGGGGTTGACCTTC. It translates to CSVEVSWGQGLTF. Full variable domain (missing parts from reference TRBV29-1 and TRBJ1-2): SAVISQKPSRDICQRGTSLTIQCQVDSQVTMMFWYRQQPGQSLTLIATANQGSEATYESGFVIDKFPISRPNLTFSTLTVSNMSPEDSSIYLCSVEVSWGQGLTFGSGTRLTVV.

This clonotype was found a few times. The chain uses TRBV7-8 and TRBJ1-1; D is perhaps TRBD1 (5 bases). The V end was cut by 5 bases, the J end by 8 bases, with 21 bases between. The CDR3 covers 15 residues. Germline lookup yields CDR1 SGHVS and CDR2 FQNEAQ. In DNA form, the CDR3 reads TGTGCCAGCAGCCTGTTGCTGGACACGGGCGCCGAAGCTTTCTTT. Translated: CASSLLLDTGAEAFF.

This clonotype turned up a few times. This rearrangement joins TRBV29-1 to TRBJ2-2, with unresolved D. Germline CDR1 is SQVTM and CDR2 is ANQGSEA. CDR3 length: 13 amino acids. Trimming removed 6 bases at V and 3 bases at J, with 11 bases between. The CDR3 DNA follows: TGCAGCGTCGGTGGGATAGACACCGGGGAGCTGTTTTTT. Amino acid sequence: CSVGGIDTGELFF.

This chain joins TRBV9 and TRBJ1-3; TRBD1 matches 8 bases. Germline V gene sequence: CDR1 SGDLS, CDR2 YYNGEE. V shed 0 bases and J 2 bases; nucleotides not matched to a gene: 16. The CDR3 covers 20 residues. The chain's CDR3 is CASSVVSGTGAARTGNTIYF. For the CDR3, the DNA is TGTGCCAGCAGCGTAGTTTCCGGGACAGGAGCTGCCCGGACTGGAAACACCATATATTTT.

This chain uses TRBV4-3 with TRBJ2-7; TRBD1 or TRBD2 may be the D gene (5 bases each). The CDR3 has 15 amino acids. V dropped 0 bases and J dropped 8 bases, with 17 bases sitting between them. The germline V gene encodes CDR1 LGHNA and CDR2 YSLEER. CDR3 sequence reads: CASSQDRGVSRQQYF. For the CDR3, the DNA is TGCGCCAGCAGCCAAGATAGAGGGGTATCAAGACAGCAGTACTTC.

This clonotype was seen only a few times. The chain combines TRBV11-2 with TRBJ2-7, with D perhaps matching TRBD1 (7 bases). CDR1 SGHAT and CDR2 FQNNGV come from the germline V gene. The CDR3 runs 15 residues. The V end lost 6 bases, the J end lost 4 bases, and 19 bases lay between the germline ends. CDR3 sequence reads: CASSYAAGQTYEQYF. CDR3 in DNA: TGTGCCAGCAGTTACGCTGCGGGACAGACATACGAGCAGTACTTC.